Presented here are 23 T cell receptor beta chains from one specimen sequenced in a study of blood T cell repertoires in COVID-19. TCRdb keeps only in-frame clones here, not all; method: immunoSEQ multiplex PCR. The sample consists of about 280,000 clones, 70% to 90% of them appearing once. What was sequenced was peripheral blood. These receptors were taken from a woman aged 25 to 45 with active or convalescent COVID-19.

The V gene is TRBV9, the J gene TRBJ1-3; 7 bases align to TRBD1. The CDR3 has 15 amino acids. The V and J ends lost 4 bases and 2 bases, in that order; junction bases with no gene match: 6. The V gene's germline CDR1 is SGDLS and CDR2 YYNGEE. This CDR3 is CASSTKTGPGNTIYF. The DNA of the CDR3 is TGTGCCAGCAGCACGAAGACAGGGCCTGGAAACACCATATATTTT.

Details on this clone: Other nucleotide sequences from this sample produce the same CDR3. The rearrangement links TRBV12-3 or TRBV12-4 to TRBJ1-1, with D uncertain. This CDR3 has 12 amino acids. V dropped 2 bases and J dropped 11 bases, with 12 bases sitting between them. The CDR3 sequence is CASSLWGGEAFF. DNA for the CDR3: TGTGCCAGCAGTTTATGGGGAGGAGAGGCTTTCTTT.

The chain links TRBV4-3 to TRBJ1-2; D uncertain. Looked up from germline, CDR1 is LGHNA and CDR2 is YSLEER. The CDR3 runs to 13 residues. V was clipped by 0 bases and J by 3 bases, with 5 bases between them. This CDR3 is CASSQEQHYGYTF. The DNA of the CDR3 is TGCGCCAGCAGCCAAGAACAGCACTATGGCTACACCTTC.

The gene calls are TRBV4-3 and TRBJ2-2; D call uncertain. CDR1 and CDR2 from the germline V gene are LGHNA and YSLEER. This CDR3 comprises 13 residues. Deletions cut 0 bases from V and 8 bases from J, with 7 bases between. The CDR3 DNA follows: TGCGCCAGCAGCCAAGATCAACAGGGGGAGCTGTTTTTT. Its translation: CASSQDQQGELFF.

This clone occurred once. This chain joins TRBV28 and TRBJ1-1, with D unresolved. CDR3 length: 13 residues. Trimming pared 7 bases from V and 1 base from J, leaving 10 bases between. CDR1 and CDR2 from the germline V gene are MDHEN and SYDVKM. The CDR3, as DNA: TGTGCCAGCACTATAAACCAGAACACTGAAGCTTTCTTT. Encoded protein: CASTINQNTEAFF.

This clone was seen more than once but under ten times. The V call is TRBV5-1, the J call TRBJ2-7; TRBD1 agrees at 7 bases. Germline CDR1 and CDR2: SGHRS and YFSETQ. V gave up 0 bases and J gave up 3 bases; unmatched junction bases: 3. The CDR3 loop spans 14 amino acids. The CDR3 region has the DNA TGCGCCAGCAGCTTGGGAGGGACAGTCTACGAGCAGTACTTC. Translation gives CASSLGGTVYEQYF.

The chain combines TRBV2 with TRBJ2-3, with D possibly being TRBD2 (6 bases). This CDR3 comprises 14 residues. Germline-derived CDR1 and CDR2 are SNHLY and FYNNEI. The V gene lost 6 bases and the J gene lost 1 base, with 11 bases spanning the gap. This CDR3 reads CASRLASGTDTQYF. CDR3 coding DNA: TGTGCCAGCAGGTTGGCTAGCGGCACAGATACGCAGTATTTT.

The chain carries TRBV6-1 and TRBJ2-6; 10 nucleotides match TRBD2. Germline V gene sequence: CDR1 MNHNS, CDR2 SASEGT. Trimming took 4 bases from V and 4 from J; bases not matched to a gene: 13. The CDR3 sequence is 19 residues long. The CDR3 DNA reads TGTGCCAGCAGTGCCTTGGTAGCGGGGGGACCGGGAGGGGCCAACGTCCTGACTTTC. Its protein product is CASSALVAGGPGGANVLTF.

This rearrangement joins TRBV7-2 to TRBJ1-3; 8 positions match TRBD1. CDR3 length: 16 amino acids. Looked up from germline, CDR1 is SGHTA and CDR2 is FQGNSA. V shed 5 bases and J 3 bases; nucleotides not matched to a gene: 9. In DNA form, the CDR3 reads TGTGCCAGCAGCCCTGGGACAGGAAGAGGTGGAAACACCATATATTTT. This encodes CASSPGTGRGGNTIYF.

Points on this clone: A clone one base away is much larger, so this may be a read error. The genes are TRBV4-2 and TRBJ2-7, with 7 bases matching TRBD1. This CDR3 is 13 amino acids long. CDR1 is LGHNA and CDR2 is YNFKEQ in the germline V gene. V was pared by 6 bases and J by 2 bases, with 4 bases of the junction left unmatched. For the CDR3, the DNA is TGTGCCAGCAGTCCGGGACAGACCTACGAGCAGTACTTC. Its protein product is CASSPGQTYEQYF.

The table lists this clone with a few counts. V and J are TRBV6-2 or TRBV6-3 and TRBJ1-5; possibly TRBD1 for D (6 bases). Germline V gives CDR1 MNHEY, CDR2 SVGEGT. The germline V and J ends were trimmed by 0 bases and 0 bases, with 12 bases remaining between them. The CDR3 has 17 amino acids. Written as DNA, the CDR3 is TGTGCCAGCAGTTACTCGAGCACAGGGTATAGCAATCAGCCCCAGCATTTT. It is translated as CASSYSSTGYSNQPQHF.

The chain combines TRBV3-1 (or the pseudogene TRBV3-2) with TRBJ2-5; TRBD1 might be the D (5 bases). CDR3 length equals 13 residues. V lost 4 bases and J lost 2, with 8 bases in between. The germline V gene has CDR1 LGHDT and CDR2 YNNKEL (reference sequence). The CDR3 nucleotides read TGTGCCAGCAGCCTAAGGGGACAAGAGACCCAGTACTTC. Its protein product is CASSLRGQETQYF.

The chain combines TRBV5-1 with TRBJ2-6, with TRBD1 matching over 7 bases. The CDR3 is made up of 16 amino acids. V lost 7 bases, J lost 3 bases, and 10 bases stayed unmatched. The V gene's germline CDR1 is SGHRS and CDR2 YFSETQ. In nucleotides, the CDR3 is TGCGCCAGCGCCTACAACAGGGGCGGTGGGGCCAACGTCCTGACTTTC. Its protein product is CASAYNRGGGANVLTF. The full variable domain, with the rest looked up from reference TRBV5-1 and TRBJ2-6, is KAGVTQTPRYLIKTRGQQVTLSCSPISGHRSVSWYQQTPGQGLQFLFEYFSETQRNKGNFPGRFSGRQFSNSRSEMNVSTLELGDSALYLCASAYNRGGGANVLTFGAGSRLTVL.

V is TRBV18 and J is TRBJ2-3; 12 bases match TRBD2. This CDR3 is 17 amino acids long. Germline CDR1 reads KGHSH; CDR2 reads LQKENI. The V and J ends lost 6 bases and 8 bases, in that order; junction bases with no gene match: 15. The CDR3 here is CASSRPSLGLAGSTQYF. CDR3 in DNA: TGTGCCAGCTCGCGCCCCAGCTTAGGACTAGCGGGATCTACGCAGTATTTT.

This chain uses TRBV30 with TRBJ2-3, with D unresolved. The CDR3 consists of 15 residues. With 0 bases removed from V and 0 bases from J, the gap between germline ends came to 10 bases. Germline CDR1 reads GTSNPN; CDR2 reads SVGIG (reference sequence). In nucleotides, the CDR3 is TGTGCCTGGAGTGTACGAGAGATTAGCACAGATACGCAGTATTTT. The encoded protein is CAWSVREISTDTQYF. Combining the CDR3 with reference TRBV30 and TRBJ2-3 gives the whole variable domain SQTIHQWPATLVQPVGSPLSLECTVEGTSNPNLYWYRQAAGRGLQLLFYSVGIGQISSEVPQNLSASRPQDRQFILSSKKLLLSDSGFYLCAWSVREISTDTQYFGPGTRLTVL.

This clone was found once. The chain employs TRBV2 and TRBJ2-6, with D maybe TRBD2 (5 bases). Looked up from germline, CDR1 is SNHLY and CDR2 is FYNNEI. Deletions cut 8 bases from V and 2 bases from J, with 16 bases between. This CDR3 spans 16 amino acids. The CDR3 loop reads CASFFSAGAGANVLTF. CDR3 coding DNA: TGTGCCAGCTTCTTCTCAGCCGGGGCTGGGGCCAACGTCCTGACTTTC.

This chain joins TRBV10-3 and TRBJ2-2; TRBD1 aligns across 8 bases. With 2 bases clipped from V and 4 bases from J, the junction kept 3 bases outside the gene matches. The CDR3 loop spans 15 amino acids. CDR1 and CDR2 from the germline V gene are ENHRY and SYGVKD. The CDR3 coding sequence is TGTGCCATCAGTGAGAGGACAGGGCGCACCGGGGAGCTGTTTTTT. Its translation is CAISERTGRTGELFF.

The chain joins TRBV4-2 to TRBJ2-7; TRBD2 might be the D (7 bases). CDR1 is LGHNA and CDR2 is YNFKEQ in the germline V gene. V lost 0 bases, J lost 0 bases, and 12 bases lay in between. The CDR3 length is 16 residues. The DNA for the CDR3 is TGTGCCAGCAGCCAAGAAGGGGGGGCTGACTCCTACGAGCAGTACTTC. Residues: CASSQEGGADSYEQYF.

The CDR3 DNA reads as TGTGCCAGCAGCTCTCCCGGCGGGGGCGGGAGGCAGTATTTT. Its translation is CASSSPGGGGRQYF. The rearrangement links TRBV7-3 to TRBJ2-3, with D possibly being TRBD2 (7 bases). Trimming pared 4 bases from V and 11 bases from J, leaving 19 bases between. The CDR3 is 14 residues long. Germline-derived CDR1 and CDR2 are SGHTA and FQGTGA. Supplemented by reference TRBV7-3 and TRBJ2-3, the full variable domain reads GAGVSQTPSNKVTEKGKYVELRCDPISGHTALYWYRQSLGQGPEFLIYFQGTGAADDSGLPNDRFFAVRPEGSVSTLKIQRTERGDSAVYLCASSSPGGGGRQYFGPGTRLTVL.

As DNA, the CDR3 is TGTGCCAGCAGCCACGGGACACCCTACGAGCAGTACTTC. Protein sequence: CASSHGTPYEQYF. The rearrangement joins TRBV6-5 to TRBJ2-7; D is possibly TRBD1 (6 bases). The CDR3 has 13 residues. The V gene's germline CDR1 is MNHEY and CDR2 SVGAGI. The V gene lost 6 bases and the J gene lost 2 bases, with 11 bases spanning the gap.

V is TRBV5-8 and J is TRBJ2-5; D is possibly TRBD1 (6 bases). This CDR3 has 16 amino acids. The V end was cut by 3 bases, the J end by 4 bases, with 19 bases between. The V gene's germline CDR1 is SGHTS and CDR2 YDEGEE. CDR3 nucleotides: TGTGCCAGCAGCTCAAACGAGCAGGGGTTGGGAGAGACCCAGTACTTC. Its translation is CASSSNEQGLGETQYF.

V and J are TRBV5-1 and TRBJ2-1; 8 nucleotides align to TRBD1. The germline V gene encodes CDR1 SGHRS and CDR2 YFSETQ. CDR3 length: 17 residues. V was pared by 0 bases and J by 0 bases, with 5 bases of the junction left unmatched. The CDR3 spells CASSLGQGASSYNEQFF. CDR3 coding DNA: TGCGCCAGCAGCTTGGGGCAGGGGGCGAGCTCCTACAATGAGCAGTTCTTC.

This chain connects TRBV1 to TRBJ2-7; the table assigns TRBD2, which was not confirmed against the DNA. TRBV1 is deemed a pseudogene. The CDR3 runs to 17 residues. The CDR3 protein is CTSSLGRAGGASYEQYF. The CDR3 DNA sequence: TGCACCAGCAGCCTGGGACGCGCGGGGGGTGCCTCCTACGAGCAGTACTTC.